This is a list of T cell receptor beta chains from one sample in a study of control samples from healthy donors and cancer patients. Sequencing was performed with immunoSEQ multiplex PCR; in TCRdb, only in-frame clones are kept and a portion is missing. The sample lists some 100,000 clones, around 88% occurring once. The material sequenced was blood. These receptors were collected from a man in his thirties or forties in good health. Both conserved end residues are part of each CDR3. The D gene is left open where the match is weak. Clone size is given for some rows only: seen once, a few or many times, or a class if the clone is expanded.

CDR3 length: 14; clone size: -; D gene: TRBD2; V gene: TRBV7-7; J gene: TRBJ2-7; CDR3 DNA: TGTGCCAGCAGCTTAACTAGCGGGGCCTACGAGCAGTACTTC; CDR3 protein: CASSLTSGAYEQYF
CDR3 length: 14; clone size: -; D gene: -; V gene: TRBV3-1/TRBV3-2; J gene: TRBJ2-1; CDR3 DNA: TGTGCCAGCAGCCCCCCTTTTAGCTACAATGAGCAGTTCTTC; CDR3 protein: CASSPPFSYNEQFF
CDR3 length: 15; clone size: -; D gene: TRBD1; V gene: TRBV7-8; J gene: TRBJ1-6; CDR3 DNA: TGTGCCAGCAGCGCACGACAGGGAAAAGATTCACCCCTCCACTTT; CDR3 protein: CASSARQGKDSPLHF
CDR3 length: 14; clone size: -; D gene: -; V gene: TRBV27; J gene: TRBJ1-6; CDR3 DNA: TGTGCCAGCAGTTTAGGTGTTTCGGATTCACCCCTCCACTTT; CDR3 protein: CASSLGVSDSPLHF
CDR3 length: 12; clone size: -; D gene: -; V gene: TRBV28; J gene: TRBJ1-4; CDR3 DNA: TGTGCCAGCCGGACGCCCTCGGGGAAACTGTTTTTT; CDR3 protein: CASRTPSGKLFF
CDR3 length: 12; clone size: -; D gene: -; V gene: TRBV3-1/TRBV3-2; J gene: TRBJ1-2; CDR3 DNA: TGTGCCAGCAGCCTAGGGGTGTATGGCTACACCTTC; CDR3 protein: CASSLGVYGYTF
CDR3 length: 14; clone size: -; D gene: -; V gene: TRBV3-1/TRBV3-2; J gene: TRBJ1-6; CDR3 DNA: TGTGCCAGCAGCCAAGAGGGCAGATATTCACCCCTCCACTTT; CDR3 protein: CASSQEGRYSPLHF
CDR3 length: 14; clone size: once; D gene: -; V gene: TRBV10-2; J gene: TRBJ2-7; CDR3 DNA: TGCGCCAGCAGTGATGAGGACAGCATCTACGAGCAGTACTTC; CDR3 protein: CASSDEDSIYEQYF
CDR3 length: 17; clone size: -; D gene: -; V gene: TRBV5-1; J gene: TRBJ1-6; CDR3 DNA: TGCGCCAGCAGCATGGGGTCTCTAGCAGGGGCCAATTCACCCCTCCACTTT; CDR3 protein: CASSMGSLAGANSPLHF
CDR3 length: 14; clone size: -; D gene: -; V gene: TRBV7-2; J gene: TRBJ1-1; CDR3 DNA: TGTGCCAGCAGCTCAGCGCGGACTTCGACTGAAGCTTTCTTT; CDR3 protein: CASSSARTSTEAFF
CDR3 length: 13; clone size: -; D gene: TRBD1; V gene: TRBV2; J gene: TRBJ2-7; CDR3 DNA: TGTGCCAGCAGCCGGGACAGTTTCTACGAGCAGTACTTC; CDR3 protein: CASSRDSFYEQYF
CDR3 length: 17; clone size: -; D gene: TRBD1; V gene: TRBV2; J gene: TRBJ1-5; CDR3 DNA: TGTGCCAGCAGTGATTGGAGGGACAGGTTTAGCAATCAGCCCCAGCATTTT; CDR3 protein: CASSDWRDRFSNQPQHF
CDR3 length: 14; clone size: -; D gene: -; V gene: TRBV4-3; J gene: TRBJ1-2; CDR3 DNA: TGCGCCAGCAGCCAAGATAGGTCAGGGAATGGCTACACCTTC; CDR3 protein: CASSQDRSGNGYTF
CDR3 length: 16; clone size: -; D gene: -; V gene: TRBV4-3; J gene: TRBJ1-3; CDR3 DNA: TGCGCCAGCAGCCAAGATCCCGAAGGGAATAGGGACACCATATATTTT; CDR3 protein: CASSQDPEGNRDTIYF
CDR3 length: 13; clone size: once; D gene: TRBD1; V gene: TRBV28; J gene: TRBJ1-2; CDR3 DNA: TGTGCCAGCAGTCCCCGGGACAGGGAGGGCTACACCTTC; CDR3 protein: CASSPRDREGYTF
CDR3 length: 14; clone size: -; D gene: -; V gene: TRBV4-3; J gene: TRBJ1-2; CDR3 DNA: TGCGCCAGCAGCCAAGGTCGGCGGACCGGGGGCTACACCTTC; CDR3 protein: CASSQGRRTGGYTF
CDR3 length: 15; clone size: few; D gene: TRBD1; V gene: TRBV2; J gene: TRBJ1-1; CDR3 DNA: TGTGCCAGCAACCGAATCAGGACAGGCAACACTGAAGCTTTCTTT; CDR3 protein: CASNRIRTGNTEAFF
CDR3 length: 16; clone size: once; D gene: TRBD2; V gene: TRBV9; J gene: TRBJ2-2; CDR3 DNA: TGTGCCAGCAGCGATCCTAGCGGGATATTCACCGGGGAGCTGTTTTTT; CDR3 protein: CASSDPSGIFTGELFF
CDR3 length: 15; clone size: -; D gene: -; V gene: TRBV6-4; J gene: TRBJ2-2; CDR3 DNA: TGTGCCAGCAGTAGCGGGACAGGAGGTACCGGGGAGCTGTTTTTT; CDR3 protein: CASSSGTGGTGELFF
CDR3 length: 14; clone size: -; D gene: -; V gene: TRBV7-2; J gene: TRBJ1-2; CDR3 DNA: TGTGCCAGCAGCCTCCCCGGGACGGGGGGTGGCTACACCTTC; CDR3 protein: CASSLPGTGGGYTF
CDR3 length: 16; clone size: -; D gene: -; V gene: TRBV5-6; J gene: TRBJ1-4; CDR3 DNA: TGTGCCAGCAGCACTCGCCTGACGGCCCCTAATGAAAAACTGTTTTTT; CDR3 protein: CASSTRLTAPNEKLFF
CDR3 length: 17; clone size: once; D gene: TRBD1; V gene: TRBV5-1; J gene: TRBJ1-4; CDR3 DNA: TGCGCCAGCAGCCAACAACCCTCCGGGACAGGGAATGAAAAACTGTTTTTT; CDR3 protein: CASSQQPSGTGNEKLFF
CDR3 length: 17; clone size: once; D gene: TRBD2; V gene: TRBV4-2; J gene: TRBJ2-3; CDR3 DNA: TGTGCCAGCAGCCAAGTTGGCGCGGGAGGGAGCACAGATACGCAGTATTTT; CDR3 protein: CASSQVGAGGSTDTQYF
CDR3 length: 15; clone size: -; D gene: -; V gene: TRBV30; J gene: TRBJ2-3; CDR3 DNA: TGTGCCTGGAACCCCCGGGGGCGGGGCACAGATACGCAGTATTTT; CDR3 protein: CAWNPRGRGTDTQYF
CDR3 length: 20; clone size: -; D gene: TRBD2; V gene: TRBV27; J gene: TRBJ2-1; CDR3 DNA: TGTGCCAGCAGTTTCCCCCAGGCTAGCGGGGGAGCATACTATTACAATGAGCAGTTCTTC; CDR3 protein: CASSFPQASGGAYYYNEQFF
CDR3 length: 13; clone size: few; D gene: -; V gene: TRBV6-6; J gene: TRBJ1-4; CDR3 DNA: TGTGCCAGCAGTTACGAGGGACGGGAAAAACTGTTTTTT; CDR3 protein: CASSYEGREKLFF
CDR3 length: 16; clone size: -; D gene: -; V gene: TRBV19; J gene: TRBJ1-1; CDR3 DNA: TGTGCCAGTAGTTCGGGAGCAGGGGCTGTGAACACTGAAGCTTTCTTT; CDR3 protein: CASSSGAGAVNTEAFF
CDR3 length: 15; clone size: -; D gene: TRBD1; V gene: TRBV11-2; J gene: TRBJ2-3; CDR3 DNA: TGTGCCAGCAGCTTATTGTCAGGGGGTACAGATACGCAGTATTTT; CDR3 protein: CASSLLSGGTDTQYF
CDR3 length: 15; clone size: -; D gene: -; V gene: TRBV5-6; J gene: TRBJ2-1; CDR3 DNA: TGTGCCAGCAGCTTGAGTCGGGCATTGTACAATGAGCAGTTCTTC; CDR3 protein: CASSLSRALYNEQFF
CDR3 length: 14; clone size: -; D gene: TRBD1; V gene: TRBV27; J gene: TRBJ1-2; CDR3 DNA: TGTGCCAGCAGTTTACGGGGGACAGGGGGTGGCTACACCTTC; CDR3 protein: CASSLRGTGGGYTF
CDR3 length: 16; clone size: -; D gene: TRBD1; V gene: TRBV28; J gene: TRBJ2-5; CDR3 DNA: TGTGCCAGCAGTAGACAGGGACAGGGGATTCTGGAGACCCAGTACTTC; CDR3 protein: CASSRQGQGILETQYF
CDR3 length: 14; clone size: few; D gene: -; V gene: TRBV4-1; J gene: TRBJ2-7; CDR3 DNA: TGCGCCAGCAGCCAAGATGCTGTTGGGTACGAGCAGTACTTC; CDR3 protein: CASSQDAVGYEQYF
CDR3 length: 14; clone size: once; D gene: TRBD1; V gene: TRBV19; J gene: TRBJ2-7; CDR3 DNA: TGTGCCAGTAGTCCAGACAGGGCCACCTACGAGCAGTACTTC; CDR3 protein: CASSPDRATYEQYF
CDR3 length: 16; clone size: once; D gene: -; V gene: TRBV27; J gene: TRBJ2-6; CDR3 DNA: TGTGCCAGCAGTCGTGGGGGGGCAGGTGGGGCCAACGTCCTGACTTTC; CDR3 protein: CASSRGGAGGANVLTF
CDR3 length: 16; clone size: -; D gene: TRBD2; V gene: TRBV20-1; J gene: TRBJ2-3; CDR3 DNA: TGCAGTGCTAGTCGTCCAGCGGGAGGACGCACAGATACGCAGTATTTT; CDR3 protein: CSASRPAGGRTDTQYF
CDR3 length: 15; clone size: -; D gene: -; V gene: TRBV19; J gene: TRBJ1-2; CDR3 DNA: TGTGCCAGTAGTATACCGGGGCGTATGGGGTATGGCTACACCTTC; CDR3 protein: CASSIPGRMGYGYTF
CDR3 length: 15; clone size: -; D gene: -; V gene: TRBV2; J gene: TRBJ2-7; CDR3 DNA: TGTGCCAGCAGTGAAGCGGTAGCGCACCCTTCCGAGCAGTACTTC; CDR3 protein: CASSEAVAHPSEQYF
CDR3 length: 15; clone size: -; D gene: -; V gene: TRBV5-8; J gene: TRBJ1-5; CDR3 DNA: TGTGCCAGCAGCTTGTGGGGGATCGGGTATCAGCCCCAGCATTTT; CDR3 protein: CASSLWGIGYQPQHF
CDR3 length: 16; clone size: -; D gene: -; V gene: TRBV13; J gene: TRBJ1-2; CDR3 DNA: TGTGCCAGCAGCTTGGGGGGCCGGAGGGTTACGGATGGCTACACCTTC; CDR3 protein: CASSLGGRRVTDGYTF
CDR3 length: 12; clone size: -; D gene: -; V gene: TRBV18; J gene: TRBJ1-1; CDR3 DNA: TGTGCCAGCTCACCAGGGGAGGTTTCAGCTTTCTTT; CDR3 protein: CASSPGEVSAFF
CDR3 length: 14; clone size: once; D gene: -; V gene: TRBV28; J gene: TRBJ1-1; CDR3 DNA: TGTGCCAGCAGTTCCGGGACCCTGAACACTGAAGCTTTCTTT; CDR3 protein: CASSSGTLNTEAFF
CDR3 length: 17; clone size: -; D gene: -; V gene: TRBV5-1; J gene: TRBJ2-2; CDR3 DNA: TGCGCCAGCAGCTTGGCCGCAGGAACTGCGAACACCGGGGAGCTGTTTTTT; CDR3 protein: CASSLAAGTANTGELFF
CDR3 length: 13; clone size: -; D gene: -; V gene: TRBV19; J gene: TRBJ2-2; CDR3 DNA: TGTGCCAGCGGGGCCCTCCCCACGGGGGAGCTGTTTTTT; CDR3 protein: CASGALPTGELFF
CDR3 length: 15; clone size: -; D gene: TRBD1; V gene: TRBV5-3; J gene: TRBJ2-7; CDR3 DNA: TGTGCCAGAAGCTTCCGTAGACAGGGTAGAAGCGAGCAGTACTTC; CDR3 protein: CARSFRRQGRSEQYF